This T cell receptor beta chain was recovered during a study of cytomegalovirus exposure and HLA in healthy donors. This CDR3 comprises 17 residues. CDR1 and CDR2 (germline): SGHTA, FQGNSA. Trimming pared 0 bases from V and 0 bases from J, leaving 11 bases between. 13 Jbeta primers and 60 Vbeta primers were used for the PCR. Sequencing used immunoSEQ multiplex PCR; TCRdb keeps in-frame clones, though not all of them. The profile shows about 160,000 clones, roughly 80% of them singletons. The clonotype originates from a man in his fifties or sixties in good health and CMV-seropositive. Sequencing was performed on PBMCs. This sequence joins TRBV7-2 and TRBJ2-2; D is possibly TRBD1 (5 bases). The DNA for the CDR3 is TGTGCCAGCAGCTTAGCAGGGGCCGTCGCGAACACCGGGGAGCTGTTTTTT. Translating it yields CASSLAGAVANTGELFF.